What follows are 10 T cell receptor beta chains derived from one specimen sequenced in a study of T-cell reconstitution after alpha-beta-depleted transplantation in children (dated by TCRdb to about 2016). The treatment or condition label corresponds to: allogeneic hematopoietic cell transplantation with graft depleted of TCRalphabeta T cells and CD19 B cells. Library preparation employed PCR. The reads were generated on an Illumina HiSeq 2500. TCR libraries were prepared with molecular barcoding, using unique molecular identifiers to normalize TCRbeta repertoire quantification. TCRdb reprocessing: public reads trimmed at Q25 with fastp, clones called with MiXCR, in-frame beta chains kept. Every CDR3 protein is listed once, alongside the most common genes and DNA of its rows. The sample has under 250,000 distinct CDR3 sequences on record, approximately 6.9% of them singletons. Jointly, the top ten make up just over 5.5% of the sample.

Sequencing used PBMCs, obtained before TCRalphabeta/CD19-depleted stem cell transplant. Source of these receptors: a boy between 2 and 10 years old with acute lymphoblastic leukemia, due to receive a stem cell transplant.

This clonotype was detected ten times or more. The chain uses TRBV10-3 and TRBJ2-7; possible D gene TRBD2, 6 bases. This CDR3 is built from 15 residues. The ends were cut back, 3 bases at V and 1 base at J, with 13 bases in the middle. Germline V gene lookup returns CDR1 ENHRY and CDR2 SYGVKD. CDR3 DNA: TGTGCCATCAGTGATGTCGGGACTCAGTCCTACGAGCAGTACTTC. This encodes CAISDVGTQSYEQYF.

This clonotype came up many times. V is TRBV20-1 and J is TRBJ2-5; TRBD2 matches at 8 bases. Germline CDR1 DFQATT, CDR2 SNEGSKA (reference sequence). Trimming took 5 bases from V and 6 from J; bases not matched to a gene: 14. This CDR3 has 15 amino acids. The DNA of the CDR3 is TGCAGTGCTGGGGGGTTTAGCGGGGTAGTAAAGACCCAGTACTTC. Translating gives CSAGGFSGVVKTQYF.

V and J are TRBV7-6 and TRBJ1-1; D perhaps matches TRBD1 (5 bases). The CDR3 has 16 residues. Between the trimmed V and J ends, which lost 2 bases and 4 bases, there was a span of 17 bases. The germline gives CDR1 SGHVS, CDR2 FNYEAQ. Here the CDR3 reads CASSLIAPGGGTEAFF. The CDR3 nucleotides read TGTGCCAGCAGCTTAATCGCGCCCGGGGGGGGCACTGAAGCTTTCTTT.

This clonotype appeared many times. The chain joins TRBV6-4 to TRBJ2-3, with no clear D. The CDR3 runs 15 residues. From germline, CDR1 is MRHNA and CDR2 SNTAGT. The V end lost 0 bases, the J end lost 2 bases, and 9 bases lay between the germline ends. CDR3 protein: CASSDSELHTDTQYF. The CDR3, as DNA: TGTGCCAGCAGTGACTCTGAACTCCACACAGATACGCAGTATTTT.

This clonotype was seen ten or more times. The chain couples TRBV4-2 to TRBJ2-1; TRBD2 is a possible D gene (6 bases). With 1 base removed from V and 0 bases from J, the gap between germline ends came to 16 bases. Germline lookup yields CDR1 LGHNA and CDR2 YNFKEQ. CDR3 size: 18 residues. The CDR3 reads CASSQVGSSGYSYNEQFF. Written as DNA, the CDR3 is TGTGCCAGCAGCCAAGTGGGATCGAGCGGGTACTCCTACAATGAGCAGTTCTTC.

Turning to this clonotype: The junction differs from germline at one of its ends, possibly a read error. This chain connects TRBV12-3 or TRBV12-4 to TRBJ2-5; 9 bases line up with TRBD2. The CDR3 is made up of 19 amino acids. This chain's CDR3 is CACSFLLSVGGRARETQYF. CDR3 nucleotide sequence: TGTGCCTGCAGTTTCCTCCTGAGTGTGGGCGGGAGGGCTAGAGAGACCCAGTACTTC.

As for this clonotype: The limits of the CDR3 on the DNA are not certain, so only TCRdb's listed CDR3 is given. The chain links TRBV27 to TRBJ2-1. 16 amino acids form the CDR3, both terminal residues included. Germline CDR1 MNHEY, CDR2 SMNVEV (reference sequence). This chain's CDR3 is CASSTVGGGSYNEQCF.

This clonotype occurred many times. The chain links TRBV29-1 to TRBJ1-1, with no clear D. Germline CDR1 reads SQVTM; CDR2 reads ANQGSEA. The germline V and J ends were trimmed by 2 bases and 8 bases, with 15 bases remaining between them. This CDR3 comprises 13 residues. The CDR3 DNA reads as TGCAGCGTTGAACAGACACTTACTAGCGAAGCTTTCTTT. As protein: CSVEQTLTSEAFF.

This clonotype was detected ten times or more. The V gene is TRBV28, the J gene TRBJ2-5; D is uncertain. Trimming left V 3 bases short and J 5 bases short, with 16 bases between. The CDR3 has 15 amino acids. Germline CDR1 reads MDHEN; CDR2 reads SYDVKM. In DNA, the CDR3 is TGTGCCAGCAGTTTGGAACTTAGAGCGTGGGAGACCCAGTACTTC. Residues: CASSLELRAWETQYF.

There are many counts of this clonotype. The chain links TRBV29-1 to TRBJ1-1, with D hard to call. This CDR3 spans 11 amino acids. With 7 bases removed from V and 0 bases from J, the gap between germline ends came to 6 bases. The germline gives CDR1 SQVTM, CDR2 ANQGSEA. CDR3 residues: CSGGLNTEAFF. For the CDR3, the DNA is TGCAGCGGTGGACTGAACACTGAAGCTTTCTTT. Using reference TRBV29-1 and TRBJ1-1 for the parts outside the CDR3, the full variable domain is SAVISQKPSRDICQRGTSLTIQCQVDSQVTMMFWYRQQPGQSLTLIATANQGSEATYESGFVIDKFPISRPNLTFSTLTVSNMSPEDSSIYLCSGGLNTEAFFGQGTRLTVV.